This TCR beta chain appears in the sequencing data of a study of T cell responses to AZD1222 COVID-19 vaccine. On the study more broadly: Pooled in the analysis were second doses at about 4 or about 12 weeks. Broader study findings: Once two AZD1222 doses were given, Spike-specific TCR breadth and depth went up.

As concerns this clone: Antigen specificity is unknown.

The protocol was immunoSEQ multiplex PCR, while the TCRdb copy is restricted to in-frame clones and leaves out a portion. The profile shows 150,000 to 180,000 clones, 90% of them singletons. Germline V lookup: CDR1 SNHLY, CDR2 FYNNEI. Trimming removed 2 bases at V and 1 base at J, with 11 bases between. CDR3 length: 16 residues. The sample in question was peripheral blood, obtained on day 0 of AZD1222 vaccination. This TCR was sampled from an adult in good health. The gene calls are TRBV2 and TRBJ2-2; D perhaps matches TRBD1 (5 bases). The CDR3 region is CASSEQGPKNTGELFF. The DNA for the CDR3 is TGTGCCAGCAGTGAACAGGGTCCGAAGAACACCGGGGAGCTGTTTTTT.